The 24 T cell receptor beta chains presented below share a single source sample, sequenced in a study of blood T cells in healthy people across ages (dated by TCRdb to between 2014 and 2016). Library preparation used 5' RACE. This sample was sequenced with an Illumina HiSeq 2500. A second roughly 6 to 12 cycle PCR used a sample-barcoded 5' primer and a J-beta primer mix. Clones were called with MiXCR by TCRdb after fastp trimmed the public reads at Q25, and only in-frame beta chains were retained. Under each unique CDR3 protein, matching rows form one entry showing the most common genes and DNA. The sample includes more than 750,000 distinct CDR3 sequences, with about 28% observed a single time. The leading ten clones occupy roughly a tenth of the sample. This sample was also put to use in a study of T cells of mothers and their children.

The sample taken for sequencing was blood. Source of these receptors: a woman aged 40-49 years in good health.

This clonotype was counted only a few times. Sequence at one end of the junction differs from germline and may be a read error. CDR3 sequence (DNA): TGTGCCAGCAGTTTTGATTCAATGAACACTGAAGCTTTCTTT. Amino acid sequence: CASSFDSMNTEAFF. J is TRBJ1-1 and V is TRBV4-1, with D hard to call. Germline V gene lookup returns CDR1 MGHRA and CDR2 YSYEKL. The CDR3 extends over 14 amino acids.

The chain is built from TRBV12-3 or TRBV12-4 and TRBJ1-3; D gene ambiguous. The V end was cut by 5 bases, the J end by 2 bases, with 10 bases between. This CDR3 is built from 14 residues. The chain's CDR3 is CASSPRMTGNTIYF. CDR3 in DNA: TGTGCCAGCAGTCCCAGGATGACTGGAAACACCATATATTTT.

The chain employs TRBV20-1 and TRBJ1-1; TRBD1 matches at 7 bases. Per the germline V gene, CDR1 is DFQATT and CDR2 is SNEGSKA (reference sequence). CDR3 size: 12 residues. The CDR3 bases are TGCAGGGCGGGACAGTCGAACACTGAAGCTTTCTTT. It yields the protein CRAGQSNTEAFF.

The V and J genes are TRBV7-2 and TRBJ2-1, with 11 bases fitting TRBD2. V shed 4 bases and J 6 bases; nucleotides not matched to a gene: 11. The CDR3 runs to 17 residues. The germline CDR1 and CDR2 sequences are SGHTA and FQGNSA. The CDR3 region is CASSYIPRLAGINEQFF. CDR3 in DNA: TGTGCCAGCAGCTATATTCCACGACTAGCGGGAATCAATGAGCAGTTCTTC.

The V call is TRBV9, the J call TRBJ2-3; 9 bases align to TRBD2. Germline-derived CDR1 and CDR2 are SGDLS and YYNGEE. Trimming at V came to 0 bases and at J to 2 bases, leaving 4 bases not matched to a gene. The CDR3 length is 16 residues. The DNA of the CDR3 is TGTGCCAGCAGCGTAGCTGGCGGGGGGGCCACAGATACGCAGTATTTT. It specifies CASSVAGGGATDTQYF.

As concerns this clonotype: At one boundary the junction diverges from the germline segment, which might be a read error. The V gene is TRBV7-9, the J gene TRBJ2-3; D possibly matches TRBD1 or TRBD2 (5 bases each). CDR1 SEHNR and CDR2 FQNEAQ come from the germline V gene (reference sequence). This CDR3 region has 14 residues. CDR3: CASSFEGRTDAQYF. CDR3 DNA sequence: TGTGCCAGCAGCTTTGAGGGACGCACAGATGCGCAGTATTTT.

Details on this clonotype: A junction boundary mismatches the germline segment, possibly from a read error. The chain links TRBV29-1 to TRBJ1-2, with TRBD1 as a possible D gene (5 bases). The germline V gene has CDR1 SQVTM and CDR2 ANQGSEA. This CDR3 spans 11 amino acids. The CDR3 bases are TGCAACGTTGAACAGGCCTATGGCTACACCTTC. Encoded protein: CNVEQAYGYTF. The full variable domain, its missing parts supplied by reference TRBV29-1 and TRBJ1-2, is SAVISQKPSRDICQRGTSLTIQCQVDSQVTMMFWYRQQPGQSLTLIATANQGSEATYESGFVIDKFPISRPNLTFSTLTVSNMSPEDSSIYLCNVEQAYGYTFGSGTRLTVV.

This clonotype is a singleton in its sample. This sequence may be a read error, since a much larger clone differs from it by one base. This chain joins TRBV7-2 and TRBJ2-7; D not certain. CDR3 length: 13 residues. Germline CDR1 is SGHTA and CDR2 is FQGNSA. CDR3 region: CAGSPTTSYEQYF. The CDR3 region has the DNA TGTGCCGGCAGCCCGACGACCTCCTACGAGCAGTACTTC.

This clonotype was seen at least ten times. The chain uses TRBV27 and TRBJ2-5; possible D gene TRBD1, 6 bases. This CDR3 is built from 15 residues. In germline, CDR1 is MNHEY, CDR2 SMNVEV (reference sequence). V shed 2 bases and J shed 2 bases, with 12 bases lying between them. This CDR3 is CASSLGQFGQETQYF. CDR3 sequence (DNA): TGTGCCAGCAGTTTAGGACAGTTCGGGCAAGAGACCCAGTACTTC.

The V and J genes are TRBV20-1 and TRBJ2-5; weak D call: TRBD2 (5 bases). The CDR3 runs 14 residues. CDR1 DFQATT and CDR2 SNEGSKA come from the germline V gene (reference sequence). Between the trimmed V and J ends, which lost 2 bases and 1 base, there was a span of 11 bases. This CDR3 is CSARILASQETQYF. DNA of the CDR3: TGCAGTGCTAGAATATTAGCGAGCCAAGAGACCCAGTACTTC.

Ten or more counts support this clonotype. The rearrangement uses TRBV7-6 and TRBJ2-7; maybe TRBD1 (6 bases). Germline values: CDR1 SGHVS, CDR2 FNYEAQ. Trimming left V 0 bases short and J 3 bases short, with 12 bases between. The CDR3 loop spans 15 amino acids. The CDR3 region has the DNA TGTGCCAGCAGCTTAGCTCCTACAGGGAACTACGAGCAGTACTTC. Translation gives CASSLAPTGNYEQYF. Full variable domain (missing parts from reference TRBV7-6 and TRBJ2-7): GAGVSQSPRYKVTKRGQDVALRCDPISGHVSLYWYRQALGQGPEFLTYFNYEAQQDKSGLPNDRFSAERPEGSISTLTIQRTEQRDSAMYRCASSLAPTGNYEQYFGPGTRLTVT.

In this sample, this clonotype turned up once. This chain joins TRBV27 and TRBJ1-6; weak D call: TRBD1 (6 bases). The CDR3 loop spans 15 amino acids. The V gene lost 1 base and the J gene lost 9 bases, with 13 bases spanning the gap. CDR1 and CDR2 from the germline V gene are MNHEY and SMNVEV (reference sequence). The CDR3 DNA reads TGTGCCAGCAGTTTATTCCCGGGGGGGCGTTCACCCCTCCACTTT. Protein sequence: CASSLFPGGRSPLHF.

This clonotype was seen repeatedly, ten times or more. This chain uses TRBV18 with TRBJ2-5; possibly TRBD1 for D (6 bases). Deletions cut 4 bases from V and 5 bases from J, with 17 bases between. The CDR3 spans 15 residues. The germline gives CDR1 KGHSH, CDR2 LQKENI. CDR3 loop: CASSQRARGEETQYF. CDR3 coding DNA: TGTGCCAGCTCACAGCGCGCCAGGGGCGAGGAGACCCAGTACTTC.

The chain uses TRBV20-1 and TRBJ1-2; D gene ambiguous. V lost 2 bases, J lost 3 bases, and 10 bases lay in between. The CDR3 length is 13 residues. Germline lookup yields CDR1 DFQATT and CDR2 SNEGSKA (reference sequence). CDR3 in DNA: TGCAGTGCTAGAAGCGGCGCAGACTATGGCTACACCTTC. Amino acids: CSARSGADYGYTF.

This chain links TRBV10-3 with TRBJ2-5; 9 positions agree with TRBD2. The germline V gene has CDR1 ENHRY and CDR2 SYGVKD. The trim removed 3 bases at V and 4 bases at J, leaving 12 bases unmatched. The CDR3 covers 17 residues. CDR3 residues: CAISDNPAGGMGETQYF. The CDR3 region has the DNA TGTGCCATCAGTGATAACCCAGCGGGGGGCATGGGAGAGACCCAGTACTTC.

The chain carries TRBV28 and TRBJ1-5; D is possibly TRBD1 (5 bases). There are 17 residues in the CDR3. The V gene lost 4 bases and the J gene lost 4 bases, with 20 bases spanning the gap. Germline V gives CDR1 MDHEN, CDR2 SYDVKM. Here the CDR3 DNA reads TGTGCCAGCAGTTGGGGGAGCGACAGTGGTCGAAATCAGCCCCAGCATTTT. Translation: CASSWGSDSGRNQPQHF.

The chain is built from TRBV5-1 and TRBJ2-4; 10 bases are a match to TRBD2. V was clipped by 5 bases and J by 5 bases; unmatched bases: 4. Germline V gene data show CDR1 as SGHRS and CDR2 as YFSETQ. This CDR3 spans 14 amino acids. CDR3 loop: CASRIAGGQNIQYF. DNA for the CDR3: TGCGCCAGCAGGATAGCGGGGGGTCAAAACATTCAGTACTTC.

This clonotype was observed a few times. The CDR3 sequence is CASSLPGLAVDTQYF. In DNA, the CDR3 is TGCGCCAGCAGCTTACCGGGACTAGCGGTAGATACGCAGTATTTT. The chain uses TRBV5-1 and TRBJ2-3; 11 positions agree with TRBD2. Germline V lookup: CDR1 SGHRS, CDR2 YFSETQ. The CDR3 spans 15 residues. V gave up 2 bases and J gave up 5 bases; unmatched junction bases: 4.

This clonotype was seen just once. The chain links TRBV20-1 to TRBJ2-3; 10 bases are shared with TRBD2. V gave up 6 bases and J gave up 2 bases; unmatched junction bases: 5. Germline loops: CDR1 DFQATT, CDR2 SNEGSKA (reference sequence). This CDR3 has 14 amino acids. The CDR3 DNA follows: TGCAGTGCCCTAGCGGGGGCCTTCACAGATACGCAGTATTTT. Its protein is CSALAGAFTDTQYF.

The chain carries TRBV12-3 or TRBV12-4 and TRBJ1-5; D gene ambiguous. The CDR3 is 16 residues long. The V gene lost 8 bases and the J gene lost 5 bases, with 22 bases spanning the gap. The CDR3 reads CASLVWGGGNDQPQHF. In DNA form, the CDR3 reads TGTGCCAGCCTCGTTTGGGGAGGCGGAAACGATCAGCCCCAGCATTTT.

This clonotype was counted ten times or more. This sequence joins TRBV5-1 and TRBJ2-7, with 9 bases that match TRBD1. The CDR3 is made up of 16 amino acids. Germline V lookup: CDR1 SGHRS, CDR2 YFSETQ. Unmatched junction bases numbered 14, after V lost 4 bases and J lost 6 bases. The CDR3 nucleotides are TGCGCCAGCAGCCAGAGCGGACAGGGGCGTACAGTCGAGCAGTACTTC. Translating gives CASSQSGQGRTVEQYF.

The rearrangement links TRBV12-3 or TRBV12-4 to TRBJ2-2; 11 bases are a match to TRBD1. Trimming at V came to 3 bases and at J to 4 bases, leaving 4 bases not matched to a gene. This CDR3 has 16 residues. CDR3 DNA: TGTGCCAGCAGTTTTGGGACAGGGGGGAGCACCGGGGAGCTGTTTTTT. Amino acids: CASSFGTGGSTGELFF.

This chain joins TRBV20-1 and TRBJ2-3; D may match TRBD1 or TRBD2 (5 bases each). V lost 2 bases and J 1 base, leaving 13 bases between the germline ends. The germline V gene encodes CDR1 DFQATT and CDR2 SNEGSKA (reference sequence). This CDR3 is 15 amino acids long. CDR3 nucleotide sequence: TGCAGTGCTAGACCCGCCGGGACCCGCACAGATACGCAGTATTTT. This encodes CSARPAGTRTDTQYF.

The rearrangement joins TRBV27 to TRBJ2-7, with no clear D. V lost 6 bases and J 1 base, leaving 10 bases between the germline ends. The CDR3 loop spans 13 amino acids. Germline-derived CDR1 and CDR2 are MNHEY and SMNVEV (reference sequence). The DNA of the CDR3 is TGTGCCAGCAGGGATGGACGGTCCTACGAGCAGTACTTC. It is translated as CASRDGRSYEQYF.